The source of this TCR beta chain is a study of blood T cell repertoires in COVID-19 (dated by TCRdb to 2018 to 2020). Notes on the research overall: Collaborator samples came from the United States, Italy and Spain and covered acute and convalescent phases of COVID-19. Subjects who had been exposed to COVID-19, were actively infected with it, or had recovered from it provided the deeply sampled blood TCRbeta repertoires that made up the dataset. Where HLA class I and class II types were available, the types were taken from metadata supplied by the sample provider, not from assay-based typing. The repertoires were made available in a free public database intended to serve as a resource for research on the immune response to SARS-CoV-2. The sample metadata nearly always contained a de-identified subject ID, COVID-19 status, age in years and sex. The material from the prospective study consisted of cDNA or gDNA derived from T cells, B-cell-depleted T cells, or PBMCs. Samples came from the ongoing ImmuneRACE study (first 160 participants) plus 1,254 subjects from 6 global collaborators.

With respect to this clone: No antigen is known for it. No clone much larger than this one lies a single base away; base qualities are absent.

TCRbeta CDR3 regions were amplified from genomic DNA by means of the immunoSEQ Assay, a bias-controlled multiplex PCR. On the study's bioinformatics: Within the assay, amplification of reference gene primers was used to estimate how many nucleated cells each sample contained. To quantify the absolute abundance of each unique TCRbeta CDR3 rearrangement, sequence reads were collapsed and filtered. For each sample, productive Simpson clonality was calculated by taking the square root of Simpson's diversity index across productive rearrangements. In its TCRdb copy, this immuneACCESS table keeps in-frame sequences only and misses some clones. Where compared with another copy, unresolved V genes explain less than half of these, and the others have no known cause. V and J calls and clone size are copied from that table; D and trimming were computed from the DNA. This sample gives 250,000 to 300,000 clones in total; around nine tenths of them show up just once. The ten biggest clones cover 5.2% of the sample.

One collaborating source in Seattle enrolled patients during active infection and followed them longitudinally through the course of disease. Collaborating institutions collected whole blood in K2EDTA tubes following their own protocols. Collaborator samples were shipped for TCRbeta analysis as frozen whole blood, isolated PBMCs, or DNA extracted from either sample type. Overall study outcomes, separate from this receptor: The amount of clinical and demographic metadata varied by source and participant and was provided uncurated.

In the germline V gene, CDR1 corresponds to SGHVS and CDR2 to FQNEAQ. Spanning cysteine to phenylalanine, the CDR3 consists of 13 amino acids. CDR3 DNA only is kept here, 39 bases in frame from base 1. Between the V and J ends, shortened by 5 bases and 6 bases respectively, the junction contains 13 bases. The sequence was collected from a woman aged 60-75 years with COVID-19, enrolled during active disease. Source material: peripheral blood. The chain employs TRBV7-8 and TRBJ1-2, and the D gene may be TRBD1, 6 bases matching. The DNA sequence reads TGTGCCAGCAGCGTAGACAGGCGTAATGGCTACACCTTC. It translates to CASSVDRRNGYTF.